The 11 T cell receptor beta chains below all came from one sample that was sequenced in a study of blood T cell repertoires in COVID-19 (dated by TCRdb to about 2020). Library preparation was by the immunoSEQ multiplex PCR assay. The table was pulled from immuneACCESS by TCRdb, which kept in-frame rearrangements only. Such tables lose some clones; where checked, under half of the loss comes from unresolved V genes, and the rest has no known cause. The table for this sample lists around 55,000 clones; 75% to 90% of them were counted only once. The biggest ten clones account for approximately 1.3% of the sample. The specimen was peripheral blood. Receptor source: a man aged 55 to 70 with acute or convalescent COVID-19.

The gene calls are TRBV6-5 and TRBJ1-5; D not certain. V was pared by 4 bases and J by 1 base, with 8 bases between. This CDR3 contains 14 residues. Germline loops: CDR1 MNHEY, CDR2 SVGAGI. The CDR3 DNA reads TGTGCCAGCAGTTCAGGAGGGAGCAATCAGCCCCAGCATTTT. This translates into CASSSGGSNQPQHF.

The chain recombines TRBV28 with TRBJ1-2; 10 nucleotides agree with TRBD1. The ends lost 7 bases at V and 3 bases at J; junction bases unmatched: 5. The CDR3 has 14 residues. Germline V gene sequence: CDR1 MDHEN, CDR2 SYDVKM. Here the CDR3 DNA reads TGTGCCAGCACCACGGGACAGGGGTACTATGGCTACACCTTC. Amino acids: CASTTGQGYYGYTF.

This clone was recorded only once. CDR3 DNA sequence: TGTGCCTCACAAAGTCCCAGCGGCACTGAAGCTTTCTTT. Its translation is CASQSPSGTEAFF. This rearrangement joins TRBV19 to TRBJ1-1; D call uncertain. CDR1 LNHDA and CDR2 SQIVND come from the germline V gene (reference sequence). V was cut by 11 bases and J by 4 bases, with 17 bases left in between. The CDR3 covers 13 residues.

CDR3 protein: CASSALIPGQGGEQYF. The CDR3 coding sequence is TGTGCCAGCAGCGCCCTCATCCCGGGACAGGGGGGCGAGCAGTACTTC. The chain carries TRBV11-3 and TRBJ2-7; 11 positions match TRBD1. The V and J ends lost 5 bases and 6 bases, in that order; junction bases with no gene match: 12. CDR1 and CDR2 (germline): SGHNT, YENEEA. CDR3 length: 16 residues.

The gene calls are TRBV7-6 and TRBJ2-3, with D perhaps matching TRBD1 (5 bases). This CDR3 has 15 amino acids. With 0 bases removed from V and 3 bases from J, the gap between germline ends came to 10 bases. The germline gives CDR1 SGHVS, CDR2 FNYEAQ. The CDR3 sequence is CASSLAQGRTDTQYF. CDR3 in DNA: TGTGCCAGCAGCTTAGCCCAGGGTAGGACAGATACGCAGTATTTT. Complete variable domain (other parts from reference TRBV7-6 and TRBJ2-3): GAGVSQSPRYKVTKRGQDVALRCDPISGHVSLYWYRQALGQGPEFLTYFNYEAQQDKSGLPNDRFSAERPEGSISTLTIQRTEQRDSAMYRCASSLAQGRTDTQYFGPGTRLTVL.

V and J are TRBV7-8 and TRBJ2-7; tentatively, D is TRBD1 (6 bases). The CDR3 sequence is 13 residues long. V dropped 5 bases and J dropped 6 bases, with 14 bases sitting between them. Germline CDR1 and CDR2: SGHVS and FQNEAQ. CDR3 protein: CASSLPAGVEQYF. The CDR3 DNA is TGTGCCAGCAGCCTCCCTGCAGGGGTCGAGCAGTACTTC.

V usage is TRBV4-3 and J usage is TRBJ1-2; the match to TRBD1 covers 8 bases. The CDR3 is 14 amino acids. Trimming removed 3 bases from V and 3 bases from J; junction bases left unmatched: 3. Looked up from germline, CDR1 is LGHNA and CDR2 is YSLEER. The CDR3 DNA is TGCGCCAGCAGCCACGACAGGGGTCACTATGGCTACACCTTC. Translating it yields CASSHDRGHYGYTF.

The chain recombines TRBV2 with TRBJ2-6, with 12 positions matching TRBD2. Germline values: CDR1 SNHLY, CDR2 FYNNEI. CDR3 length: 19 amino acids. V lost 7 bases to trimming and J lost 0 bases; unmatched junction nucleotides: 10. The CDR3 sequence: CASTPGASGRVSGANVLTF. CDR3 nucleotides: TGTGCCAGCACCCCAGGGGCTAGCGGGAGGGTCTCTGGGGCCAACGTCCTGACTTTC.

CDR3: CASSADRATYNEQFF. The CDR3 DNA reads as TGTGCCAGCAGCGCGGACAGGGCCACCTACAATGAGCAGTTCTTC. This chain uses TRBV11-3 with TRBJ2-1, with 8 bases lining up with TRBD1. CDR3 size: 15 residues. Trimming removed 5 bases from V and 2 bases from J; junction bases left unmatched: 5. CDR1 SGHNT and CDR2 YENEEA come from the germline V gene.

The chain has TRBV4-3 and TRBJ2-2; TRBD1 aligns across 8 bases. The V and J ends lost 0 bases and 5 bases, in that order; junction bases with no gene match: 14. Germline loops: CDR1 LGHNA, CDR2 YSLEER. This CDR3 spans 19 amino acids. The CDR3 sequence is CASSQEGRGRIGGTGELFF. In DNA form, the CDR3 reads TGCGCCAGCAGCCAAGAGGGCAGGGGGCGAATCGGTGGGACCGGGGAGCTGTTTTTT.

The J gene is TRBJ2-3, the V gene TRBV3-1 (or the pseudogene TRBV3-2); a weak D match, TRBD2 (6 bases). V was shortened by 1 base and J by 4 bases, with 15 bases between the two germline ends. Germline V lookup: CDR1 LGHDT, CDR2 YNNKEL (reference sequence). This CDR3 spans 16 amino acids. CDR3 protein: CASSQAGGYSPDTQYF. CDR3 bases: TGTGCCAGCAGCCAAGCCGGAGGGTATAGCCCAGATACGCAGTATTTT.